This section outlines one T cell receptor beta chain sequence together with its context. Generated by immunoSEQ multiplex PCR, the TCRdb table keeps only in-frame clones and is missing some. The sample lists about 210,000 clones; 81% were seen once. The record originates from a study of blood T cell repertoires in COVID-19. Study information: Acute and convalescent COVID-19 samples came from the United States, Italy and Spain.

This CDR3 region has 14 residues. Germline lookup yields CDR1 LNHDA and CDR2 SQIVND (reference sequence). Recovery among Cohort 3 donors was established by two negative PCRs, clearance, or symptom resolution. The sequence came from a man aged 35 to 55 who had recovered from COVID-19. Source material: PBMCs or T cells enriched from blood (not recorded which). This chain links TRBV19 with TRBJ1-1, with D possibly being TRBD1 (6 bases). CDR3 in DNA: TGTGCTTCAATACCCAGACAGGACGATTTGTGGGCTTTCTTT. Its protein product is CASIPRQDDLWAFF.